The entry that follows covers one T cell receptor beta chain sequence. Because it lacks the conserved phenylalanine or tryptophan at the end, this CDR3 is likely a read error. No DNA is shown, since the ends of the CDR3 on it are uncertain; the CDR3 is the one TCRdb lists. The source of the sample is a study of control samples from healthy donors and cancer patients. With termini counted, the CDR3 has 13 amino acids. CDR1 and CDR2 (germline): GTSNPN, SVGIG (reference sequence). Assay: immunoSEQ multiplex PCR; the TCRdb copy retains only in-frame clones and omits some. Among some 200,000 clones listed, roughly 91% were seen once.

The source of this sequence is a man younger than 30 in good health. The sample was blood. V gene TRBV30 combines with J gene TRBJ2-7; the listed D gene, TRBD1, was not tested against the DNA. CDR3 sequence: CAWTKEGGQEPIS.